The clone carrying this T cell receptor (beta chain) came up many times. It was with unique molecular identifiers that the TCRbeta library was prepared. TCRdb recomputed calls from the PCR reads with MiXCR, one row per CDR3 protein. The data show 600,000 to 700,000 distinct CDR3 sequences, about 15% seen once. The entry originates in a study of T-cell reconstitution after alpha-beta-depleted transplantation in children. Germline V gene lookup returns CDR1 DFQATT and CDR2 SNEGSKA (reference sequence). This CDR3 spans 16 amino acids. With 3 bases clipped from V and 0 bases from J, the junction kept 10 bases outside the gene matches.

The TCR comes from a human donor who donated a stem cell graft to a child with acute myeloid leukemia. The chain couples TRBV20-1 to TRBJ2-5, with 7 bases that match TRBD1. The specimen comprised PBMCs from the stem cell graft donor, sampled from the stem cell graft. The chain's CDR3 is CSASRQGGQYQETQYF. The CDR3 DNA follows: TGCAGTGCTAGTAGGCAAGGGGGCCAGTACCAAGAGACCCAGTACTTC.